Listed here are 17 T cell receptor beta chains from one sample, sequenced in a study of brain T cells in children with intractable seizures. Sequencing was performed with immunoSEQ multiplex PCR; in TCRdb, only in-frame clones are kept and a portion is missing. The sample has 8,500 to 9,500 clones, roughly three quarters seen once. Surgery cases with the highest brain T cell transcript signatures were chosen for sequencing. This specimen consisted of resected brain tissue, obtained at surgery. The source of these receptors is a girl aged 2 to 10 with tuberous sclerosis and intractable seizures.

J is TRBJ1-1 and V is TRBV6-4; D not certain. Germline V gene sequence: CDR1 MRHNA, CDR2 SNTAGT. V lost 3 bases, J lost 2 bases, and 7 bases lay in between. This CDR3 spans 13 amino acids. The CDR3 is CASSESLNTEAFF. As DNA, the CDR3 is TGTGCCAGCAGTGAAAGCCTAAACACTGAAGCTTTCTTT.

This clone was seen only a few times. The chain recombines TRBV6-1 with TRBJ1-5; weak D call: TRBD1 (6 bases). Germline V CDR1 and CDR2: MNHNS, SASEGT. This CDR3 region has 16 residues. Trimming shortened V by 0 bases and J by 0 bases, and 9 bases separated the two germline ends. The CDR3 nucleotides are TGTGCCAGCAGTGAAGCGGGGGGGGCTAGCAATCAGCCCCAGCATTTT. This gives the protein CASSEAGGASNQPQHF.

V is TRBV5-4 and J is TRBJ1-1; D might be TRBD1 (6 bases). Trimming took off 1 base at V and 4 bases at J, with 14 bases between the two ends. CDR3 length: 15 residues. Germline V gives CDR1 SGHNT, CDR2 YYREEE (reference sequence). CDR3 sequence (DNA): TGTGCCAGCAGCTTGATAATTGGACAGACCACTGAAGCTTTCTTT. Protein sequence: CASSLIIGQTTEAFF.

The V call is TRBV27, the J call TRBJ2-1, with D unresolved. CDR1 is MNHEY, CDR2 SMNVEV, per germline (reference sequence). With 6 bases removed from V and 6 bases from J, the gap between germline ends came to 18 bases. The CDR3 contains 15 residues. In nucleotides, the CDR3 is TGTGCCAGCAGAAAATCCCCGAACGAACCCAATGAGCAGTTCTTC. This codes for CASRKSPNEPNEQFF.

The V gene is TRBV24-1, the J gene TRBJ2-3; D perhaps matches TRBD2 (7 bases). Germline CDR1 and CDR2: KGHDR and SFDVKD. V dropped 8 bases and J dropped 1 base, with 15 bases sitting between them. This CDR3 spans 15 amino acids. The CDR3 loop reads CATILGGDGTDTQYF. CDR3 coding DNA: TGTGCCACCATCTTAGGGGGGGACGGCACAGATACGCAGTATTTT.

The gene calls are TRBV7-8 and TRBJ2-7; 10 bases are shared with TRBD2. The V gene's germline CDR1 is SGHVS and CDR2 FQNEAQ. The CDR3 contains 18 residues. V lost 0 bases to trimming and J lost 0 bases; unmatched junction nucleotides: 8. The CDR3 protein is CASSLAPSGGLSSYEQYF. DNA for the CDR3: TGTGCCAGCAGCTTAGCGCCTAGCGGGGGCCTGAGCTCCTACGAGCAGTACTTC. Combining the CDR3 with reference TRBV7-8 and TRBJ2-7 gives the whole variable domain GAGVSQSPRYKVAKRGQDVALRCDPISGHVSLFWYQQALGQGPEFLTYFQNEAQLDKSGLPSDRFFAERPEGSVSTLKIQRTQQEDSAVYLCASSLAPSGGLSSYEQYFGPGTRLTVT.

The V gene is TRBV4-1, the J gene TRBJ1-5; D might be TRBD1 (6 bases). V lost 7 bases to trimming and J lost 2 bases, with 18 bases between them. This CDR3 is built from 16 residues. Germline values: CDR1 MGHRA, CDR2 YSYEKL. DNA for the CDR3: TGCGCCAGCACCACAGGGCCACAGGAGGGCAATCAGCCCCAGCATTTT. Protein: CASTTGPQEGNQPQHF.

This chain links TRBV5-1 with TRBJ2-2, with unresolved D. This CDR3 contains 13 residues. Germline assignment: CDR1 SGHRS and CDR2 YFSETQ. With 5 bases removed from V and 8 bases from J, the gap between germline ends came to 13 bases. The DNA for the CDR3 is TGCGCCAGCAGTCCTGGTTCTACAGGGGAGCTGTTTTTT. Translating gives CASSPGSTGELFF. Full variable domain (rest looked up from reference TRBV5-1 and TRBJ2-2): KAGVTQTPRYLIKTRGQQVTLSCSPISGHRSVSWYQQTPGQGLQFLFEYFSETQRNKGNFPGRFSGRQFSNSRSEMNVSTLELGDSALYLCASSPGSTGELFFGEGSRLTVL.

The chain joins TRBV6-1 to TRBJ1-1; D possibly corresponds to TRBD1 (5 bases). Germline-derived CDR1 and CDR2 are MNHNS and SASEGT. V lost 3 bases to trimming and J lost 4 bases, with 12 bases between them. The CDR3 is 14 amino acids. In nucleotides, the CDR3 is TGTGCCAGCAGTGAGCCGCGGGGGGGCACTGAAGCTTTCTTT. This gives the protein CASSEPRGGTEAFF.

The V and J genes are TRBV30 and TRBJ1-5, with D uncertain. CDR1 and CDR2 from the germline V gene are GTSNPN and SVGIG (reference sequence). This CDR3 contains 14 residues. Trimming stripped 2 bases from V and 2 bases from J, with 10 bases between. CDR3 sequence reads: CAWSMGVGNQPQHF. CDR3 DNA sequence: TGTGCCTGGAGTATGGGCGTTGGCAATCAGCCCCAGCATTTT.

V gene TRBV6-5 combines with J gene TRBJ1-2, with a weak D call TRBD1 (5 bases). Germline assignment: CDR1 MNHEY and CDR2 SVGAGI. The CDR3 is 16 residues long. The germline V and J ends were trimmed by 3 bases and 2 bases, with 16 bases remaining between them. CDR3 coding DNA: TGTGCCAGCAGTTATATGCATGGGACGCTAAACTATGGCTACACCTTC. This sequence encodes CASSYMHGTLNYGYTF.

In its sample, this clone was seen a few times. J is TRBJ1-2 and V is TRBV27; D may be TRBD1 (5 bases). This CDR3 has 16 residues. Trimming pared 4 bases from V and 5 bases from J, leaving 20 bases between. Per the germline V gene, CDR1 is MNHEY and CDR2 is SMNVEV (reference sequence). This CDR3 is CASSSNTLAGPYGYTF. Here the CDR3 DNA reads TGTGCCAGCAGTTCCAATACACTGGCGGGGCCTTATGGCTACACCTTC.

The chain links TRBV30 to TRBJ1-2; D might be TRBD1 (5 bases). Germline V gene data show CDR1 as GTSNPN and CDR2 as SVGIG (reference sequence). This CDR3 comprises 13 residues. V lost 4 bases, J lost 5 bases, and 14 bases lay in between. The CDR3 bases are TGTGCCTGGACAACAGGACCGATATATGGCTACACCTTC. This gives the protein CAWTTGPIYGYTF.

The rearrangement links TRBV3-1 (or the pseudogene TRBV3-2) to TRBJ2-2; TRBD1 matches at 9 bases. This CDR3 is 15 amino acids long. The trim removed 4 bases at V and 6 bases at J, leaving 6 bases unmatched. CDR1 and CDR2 from the germline V gene are LGHDT and YNNKEL (reference sequence). In DNA form, the CDR3 reads TGTGCCAGCAGCCCCCGGACAGGGGAGGCCGGGGAGCTGTTTTTT. It codes for CASSPRTGEAGELFF.

This chain links TRBV12-3 or TRBV12-4 with TRBJ2-3; 11 positions agree with TRBD2. This CDR3 has 13 residues. J gave up 5 bases and V 6 bases, and 1 base lay outside the gene matches. The CDR3 bases are TGTGCCAGCAGCCTAGCGGGGGGAGATACGCAGTATTTT. Encoded protein: CASSLAGGDTQYF.

V usage is TRBV29-1 and J usage is TRBJ2-5; D is uncertain. Germline-derived CDR1 and CDR2 are SQVTM and ANQGSEA. V was clipped by 3 bases and J by 4 bases, with 6 bases between them. The CDR3 sequence is 11 residues long. CDR3 amino acids: CSVEALETQYF. CDR3 nucleotide sequence: TGCAGCGTTGAGGCGTTAGAGACCCAGTACTTC.

V and J are TRBV25-1 and TRBJ1-1; D gene unclear. Germline CDR1 MGHDK, CDR2 SYGVNS. The CDR3 contains 15 residues. V was pared by 3 bases and J by 3 bases, with 14 bases between. The CDR3 loop reads CASSDTGNADTEAFF. CDR3 DNA sequence: TGTGCCAGCAGTGATACGGGAAATGCGGACACTGAAGCTTTCTTT.